This T cell receptor beta chain was sequenced during a study of CD8 T cells in ankylosing spondylitis. Via MiXCR, TCRdb re-called the 5' RACE reads, giving one row per CDR3 protein. The table has about 160,000 distinct CDR3 sequences, approximately 20% seen once. V lost 0 bases, J lost 8 bases, and 13 bases lay in between. The V gene's germline CDR1 is SQVTM and CDR2 ANQGSEA. The CDR3 runs 13 residues. In its sample, this clonotype was seen a few times. Sequenced: blood, either unsorted or a sorted T cell fraction (not recorded which). The TCR comes from a male donor with ankylosing spondylitis or in good health (not recorded which). The chain joins TRBV29-1 to TRBJ1-2; D might be TRBD1 (6 bases). The CDR3 DNA reads as TGCAGCGTTGAAGATCGTAACAGGGAAGGCTACACCTTC. As protein: CSVEDRNREGYTF.